The entry that follows covers one T cell receptor beta chain sequence. Its antigen is unidentified. Looked up from germline, CDR1 is MNHEY and CDR2 is SMNVEV (reference sequence). The V gene lost 5 bases and the J gene lost 6 bases, with 18 bases spanning the gap. The CDR3 runs 15 residues. Data came from immunoSEQ multiplex PCR; TCRdb stores just in-frame clones and leaves some out. The profile shows about 57,000 clones, 78% of them singletons. The sample belongs to a study of vaccination effects on CD4 cells after COVID-19. About the research overall: Post-vaccine specimens arrived a median 72 days past the second dose. PBMC were cultured at around 2 million per well with 9 to 10 IU/ml IL-2 and 9 to 10 ug/ml peptides. General study points: Convalescent patients were scarce in the study, and it lacked early post-infection timepoints. Marked clonal contraction was seen in infection- and vaccine-induced clones late after vaccination.

Following a roughly 9-day culture, CD4+ T cells were purified. Participants received two doses of either the BNT162b2 or mRNA-1273 vaccine. V is TRBV27 and J is TRBJ2-3, with D perhaps matching TRBD2 (6 bases). The material was CD4+ T cells from PBMCs cultured without peptide, obtained after COVID-19 vaccination. The sequence was collected from a human donor who received a COVID-19 vaccine. The DNA for the CDR3 is TGTGCCAGCAGTAGTCCGAGGAGGGTCAAGGATACGCAGTATTTT. Translated: CASSSPRRVKDTQYF.